This T cell receptor beta chain stems from a study of blood T cell repertoires in COVID-19. Source study methods: Cell counts per sample came from amplifying reference gene primers. Clones were sequenced by immunoSEQ multiplex PCR, and TCRdb holds only the in-frame ones, with some missing. V and J calls and clone size come straight from that table; D and trimming were deduced from the DNA. The sample records tens of thousands of clones, less than 90% being singletons. Germline loops: CDR1 SGHNT, CDR2 YYREEE (reference sequence). The CDR3 sequence is 16 residues long. Trimming removed 0 bases from V and 7 bases from J, with 14 bases in between. This clone was seen once.

This clonotype was sampled from a man between 65 and 85 years old with active COVID-19. Sequencing was carried out using peripheral blood. V is TRBV5-4 and J is TRBJ1-6; tentative D call: TRBD1 (5 bases). The chain's CDR3 is CASSLGGRVVNSPLHF. CDR3 bases: TGTGCCAGCAGCTTGGGAGGCAGGGTAGTCAATTCACCCCTCCACTTT.